This TCR beta chain was sequenced in a study of blood T cell repertoires in COVID-19 (dated by TCRdb to the early 2020s). Background on the whole study: Samples covering the acute and convalescent phases of COVID-19 were provided by collaborators in the United States, Italy and Spain. Where HLA class I and class II types were available, the types were taken from metadata supplied by the sample provider, not from assay-based typing. The samples were drawn from two sources: the first 160 participants of the ongoing ImmuneRACE study, and 1,254 subjects contributed by 6 global collaborators. Nearly every sample came with metadata listing a de-identified subject ID, COVID-19 status, age in years and sex. The repertoires were made available in a free public database intended to serve as a resource for research on the immune response to SARS-CoV-2. Subjects who had been exposed to COVID-19, were actively infected with it, or had recovered from it provided the deeply sampled blood TCRbeta repertoires that made up the dataset. The prospective study material was composed of cDNA or gDNA derived from T cells, B-cell-depleted T cells, or PBMCs. Broad study findings and their caveats: How much clinical and demographic metadata was included differed by source and by participant, and the metadata was provided uncurated.

The CDR3 runs 15 amino acids, cysteine and phenylalanine included. Only the CDR3 region is kept as DNA, spanning 45 bases read in frame from base 1. The trim is 4 bases for V and 2 bases for J, with a gap of 12 bases between the germline ends. From a lookup of the germline V gene, CDR1 and CDR2 are SGHTA and FQGNSA. TCRbeta CDR3 regions were amplified from genomic DNA by means of the immunoSEQ Assay, a bias-controlled multiplex PCR. The paper's processing steps were these. Within the assay, amplification of reference gene primers was used to estimate how many nucleated cells each sample contained. To quantify the absolute abundance of each unique TCRbeta CDR3 rearrangement, sequence reads were collapsed and filtered. For each sample, productive Simpson clonality was calculated as the square root of Simpson's diversity index over productive rearrangements. The table comes from immuneACCESS by way of TCRdb, which keeps in-frame sequences with V and J called. Part of the clones is missing from these tables; in studies checked, under half for an unresolved V gene and the rest for unknown reasons. V, J and clone size were drawn from that table, and D and trimming were deduced from the DNA. Here the sample has approximately 90,000 clones; 85% occur a single time. Jointly, the top ten make up around 4.1% of the sample.

Each collaborating institution followed its own protocols to collect whole blood in K2EDTA tubes. For TCRbeta analysis, collaborators shipped samples as frozen whole blood, isolated PBMCs, or DNA extracted from either of those sample types. Regarding this clone: The antigen it recognizes is unknown. No much larger clone exists at a distance of one base, and base qualities are not known.

Recombination connected TRBV7-2 to TRBJ2-1; the D gene lacks a confident call. The TCR originated in a man between 60 and 70 years old with acute or convalescent COVID-19. The specimen was peripheral blood. The DNA is as follows: TGTGCCAGCAGCTCCCGACATCTACCCTACAATGAGCAGTTCTTC. It specifies CASSSRHLPYNEQFF.